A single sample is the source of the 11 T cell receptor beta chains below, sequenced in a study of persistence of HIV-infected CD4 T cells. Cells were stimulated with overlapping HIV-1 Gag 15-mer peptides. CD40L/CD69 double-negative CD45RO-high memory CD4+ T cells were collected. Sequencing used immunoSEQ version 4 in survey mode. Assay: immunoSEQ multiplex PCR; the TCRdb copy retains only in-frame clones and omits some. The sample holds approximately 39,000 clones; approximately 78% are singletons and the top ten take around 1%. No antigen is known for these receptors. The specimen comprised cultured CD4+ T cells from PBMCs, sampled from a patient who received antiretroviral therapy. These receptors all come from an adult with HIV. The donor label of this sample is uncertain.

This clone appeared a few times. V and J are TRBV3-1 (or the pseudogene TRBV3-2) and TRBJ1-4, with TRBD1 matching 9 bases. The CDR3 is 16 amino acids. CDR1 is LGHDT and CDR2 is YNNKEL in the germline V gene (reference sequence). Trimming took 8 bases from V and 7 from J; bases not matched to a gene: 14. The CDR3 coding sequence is TGTGCCAGCTCTAACCCCCGGGGACAGGGAGGTGAAAAACTGTTTTTT. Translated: CASSNPRGQGGEKLFF.

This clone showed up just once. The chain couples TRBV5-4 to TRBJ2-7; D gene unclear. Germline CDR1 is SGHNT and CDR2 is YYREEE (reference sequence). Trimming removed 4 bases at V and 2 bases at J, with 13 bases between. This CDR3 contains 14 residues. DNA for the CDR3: TGTGCCAGCAGCACCGAGGACCCCACCTACGAGCAGTACTTC. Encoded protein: CASSTEDPTYEQYF.

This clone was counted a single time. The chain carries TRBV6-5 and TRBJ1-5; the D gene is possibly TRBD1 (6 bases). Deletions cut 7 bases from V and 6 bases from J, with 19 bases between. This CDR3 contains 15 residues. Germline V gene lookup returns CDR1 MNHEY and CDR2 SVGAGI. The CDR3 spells CASTSGWGAGQPQHF. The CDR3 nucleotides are TGTGCCAGCACCTCCGGTTGGGGGGCGGGTCAGCCCCAGCATTTT.

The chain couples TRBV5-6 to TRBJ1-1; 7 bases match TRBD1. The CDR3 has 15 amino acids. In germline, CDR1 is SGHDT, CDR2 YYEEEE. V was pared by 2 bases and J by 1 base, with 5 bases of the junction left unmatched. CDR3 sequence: CASSLINRGNTEAFF. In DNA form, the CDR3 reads TGTGCCAGCAGCTTAATTAACAGGGGGAACACTGAAGCTTTCTTT.

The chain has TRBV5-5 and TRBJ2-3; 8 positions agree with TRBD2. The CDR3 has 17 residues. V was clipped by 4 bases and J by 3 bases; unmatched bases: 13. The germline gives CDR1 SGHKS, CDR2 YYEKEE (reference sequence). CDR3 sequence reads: CASSPNIGSGGTDTQYF. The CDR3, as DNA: TGTGCCAGCAGCCCGAACATTGGCAGCGGGGGTACAGATACGCAGTATTTT. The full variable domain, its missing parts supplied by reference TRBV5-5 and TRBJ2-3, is DAGVTQSPTHLIKTRGQQVTLRCSPISGHKSVSWYQQVLGQGPQFIFQYYEKEERGRGNFPDRFSARQFPNYSSELNVNALLLGDSALYLCASSPNIGSGGTDTQYFGPGTRLTVL.

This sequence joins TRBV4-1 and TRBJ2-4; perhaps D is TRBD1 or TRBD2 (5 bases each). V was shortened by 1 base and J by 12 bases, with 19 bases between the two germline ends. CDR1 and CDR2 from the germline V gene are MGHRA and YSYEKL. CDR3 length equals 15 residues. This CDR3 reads CASSQVPGTQSNQYF. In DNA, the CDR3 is TGCGCCAGCAGCCAAGTTCCCGGGACCCAGTCGAATCAGTACTTC.

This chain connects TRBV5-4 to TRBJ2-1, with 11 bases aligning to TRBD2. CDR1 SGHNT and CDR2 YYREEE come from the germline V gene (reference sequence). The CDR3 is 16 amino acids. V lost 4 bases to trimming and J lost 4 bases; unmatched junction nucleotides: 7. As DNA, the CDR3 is TGTGCCAGCAGCCCCTCGACTAGCGGGGCGTACAATGAGCAGTTCTTC. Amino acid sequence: CASSPSTSGAYNEQFF.

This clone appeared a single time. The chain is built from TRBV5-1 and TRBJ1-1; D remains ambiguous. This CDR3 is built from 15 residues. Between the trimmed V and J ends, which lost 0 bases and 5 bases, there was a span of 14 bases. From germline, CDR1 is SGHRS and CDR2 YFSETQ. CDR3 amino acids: CASSLGNTQWTEAFF. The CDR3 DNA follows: TGCGCCAGCAGCTTGGGGAACACCCAGTGGACTGAAGCTTTCTTT.

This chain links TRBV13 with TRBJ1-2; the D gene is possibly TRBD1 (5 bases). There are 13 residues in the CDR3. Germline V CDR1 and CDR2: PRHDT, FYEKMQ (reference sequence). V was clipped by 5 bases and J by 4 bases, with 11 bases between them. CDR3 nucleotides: TGTGCCAGCAGCAGACAGTTCCTCTATGGCTACACCTTC. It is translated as CASSRQFLYGYTF.

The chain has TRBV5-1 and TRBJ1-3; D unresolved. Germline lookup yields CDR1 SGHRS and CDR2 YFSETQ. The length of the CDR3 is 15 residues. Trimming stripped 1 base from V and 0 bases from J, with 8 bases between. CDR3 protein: CASSLNGDSGNTIYF. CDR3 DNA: TGCGCCAGCAGCTTGAATGGTGACTCTGGAAACACCATATATTTT. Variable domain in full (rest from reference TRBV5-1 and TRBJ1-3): KAGVTQTPRYLIKTRGQQVTLSCSPISGHRSVSWYQQTPGQGLQFLFEYFSETQRNKGNFPGRFSGRQFSNSRSEMNVSTLELGDSALYLCASSLNGDSGNTIYFGEGSWLTVV.

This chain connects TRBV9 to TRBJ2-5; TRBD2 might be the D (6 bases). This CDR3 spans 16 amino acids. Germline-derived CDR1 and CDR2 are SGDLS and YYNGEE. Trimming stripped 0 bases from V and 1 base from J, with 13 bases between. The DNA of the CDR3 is TGTGCCAGCAGCGTAGGACGGACTAACACCCAAGAGACCCAGTACTTC. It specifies CASSVGRTNTQETQYF.